This T cell receptor beta chain was found in a study of blood T cell repertoires in COVID-19. This CDR3 has 15 residues. Trimming pared 4 bases from V and 0 bases from J, leaving 10 bases between. CDR1 and CDR2 from the germline V gene are SNHLY and FYNNEI. Sequencing was performed with immunoSEQ multiplex PCR; in TCRdb, only in-frame clones are kept and a portion is missing. In the table there are roughly 100,000 clones, 80% to 90% of which are singletons. The receptor was derived from a man older than 75 with acute or convalescent COVID-19. The gene calls are TRBV2 and TRBJ2-1, with D perhaps matching TRBD2 (6 bases). What was sequenced was peripheral blood. CDR3 sequence: CASSVETSSYNEQFF. In DNA form, the CDR3 reads TGTGCCAGCAGTGTGGAGACTAGCTCCTACAATGAGCAGTTCTTC. Looking up the rest from reference TRBV2 and TRBJ2-1 gives the full variable domain: EPEVTQTPSHQVTQMGQEVILRCVPISNHLYFYWYRQILGQKVEFLVSFYNNEISEKSEIFDDQFSVERPDGSNFTLKIRSTKLEDSAMYFCASSVETSSYNEQFFGPGTRLTVL.